These 31 T cell receptor beta chains came from one sample sequenced in a study of T cells in Graves' hyperthyroidism and ophthalmopathy. From RNA transcripts, TCR beta CDR3 regions were amplified. HTBI primers drove first-round RT-PCR of the TCR CDR3. In TCRdb, the multiplex PCR reads were re-called with MiXCR into one record per CDR3 protein. The sample includes around 350,000 distinct CDR3 sequences, around a sixth of them seen just once. The sample was blood. The receptor set was obtained from a woman aged 18-29 years with Graves' hyperthyroidism that later progressed to Graves' ophthalmopathy.

This clonotype appeared many times. The chain is built from TRBV6-5 and TRBJ2-7; the D is unclear. Looked up from germline, CDR1 is MNHEY and CDR2 is SVGAGI. Trimming shortened V by 0 bases and J by 5 bases, and 8 bases separated the two germline ends. This CDR3 has 13 amino acids. This chain's CDR3 is CASSYSLSDEQYF. The CDR3, as DNA: TGTGCCAGCAGTTACTCTCTCAGTGACGAGCAGTACTTC.

The table lists this clonotype with many counts. V is TRBV29-1 and J is TRBJ2-1; no definite D call. Germline CDR1 reads SQVTM; CDR2 reads ANQGSEA. This CDR3 region has 13 residues. Trimming left V 0 bases short and J 3 bases short, with 6 bases between. The CDR3 loop is CSVEDRLYNEQFF. CDR3 bases: TGCAGCGTTGAAGATCGACTCTACAATGAGCAGTTCTTC.

This clonotype was seen once. This may stem from a read error, because a much larger clone lies one nucleotide away. This chain connects TRBV2 to TRBJ2-5; 11 bases map to TRBD1. From germline, CDR1 is SNHLY and CDR2 FYNNEI. CDR3 length equals 20 residues. DNA for the CDR3: TGTGCCGGCAGTGAAGCAGGACGGACAGGGGGCATAGGGGAGGGAGAGACCCAGTACTTC. The encoded protein is CAGSEAGRTGGIGEGETQYF.

V and J are TRBV6-1 and TRBJ1-2; perhaps TRBD1 as D (5 bases). Germline loops: CDR1 MNHNS, CDR2 SASEGT. V lost 7 bases and J lost 6, with 15 bases in between. The CDR3 length is 13 residues. The CDR3 bases are TGTGCCAGCAAGGTGGGGCCTTTCGATGGCTACACCTTC. Amino acid sequence: CASKVGPFDGYTF.

V gene TRBV6-5 combines with J gene TRBJ2-5; D gene ambiguous. Germline CDR1 MNHEY, CDR2 SVGAGI. Trimming took 6 bases from V and 3 from J, leaving 11 bases between them. The CDR3 loop spans 13 amino acids. Here the CDR3 reads CASSYLREETQYF. CDR3 nucleotides: TGTGCCAGCAGCTACCTACGAGAAGAGACCCAGTACTTC.

This clonotype has ten or more counts. The rearrangement uses TRBV7-9 and TRBJ2-5; weak D call: TRBD2 (5 bases). The germline V and J ends were trimmed by 6 bases and 4 bases, with 18 bases remaining between them. The CDR3 runs to 15 residues. CDR1 SEHNR and CDR2 FQNEAQ come from the germline V gene (reference sequence). The CDR3 DNA reads TGTGCCAGCAGACACCGGGAAGATCCCAGAGAGACCCAGTACTTC. Its translation: CASRHREDPRETQYF. Supplemented by reference TRBV7-9 and TRBJ2-5, the full variable domain reads DTGVSQNPRHKITKRGQNVTFRCDPISEHNRLYWYRQTLGQGPEFLTYFQNEAQLEKSRLLSDRFSAERPKGSFSTLEIQRTEQGDSAMYLCASRHREDPRETQYFGPGTRLLVL.

This rearrangement joins TRBV7-9 to TRBJ2-3, with TRBD2 matching 7 bases. CDR1 is SEHNR and CDR2 is FQNEAQ in the germline V gene (reference sequence). Trimming cost V 5 bases and J 3 bases; bases outside gene matches: 2. The CDR3 extends over 13 amino acids. In DNA, the CDR3 is TGTGCCAGCAGCACTAGCGTGACAGATACGCAGTATTTT. As protein: CASSTSVTDTQYF.

This chain links TRBV19 with TRBJ2-2; TRBD2 is a possible D gene (6 bases). With 4 bases removed from V and 4 bases from J, the gap between germline ends came to 13 bases. Germline CDR1 is LNHDA and CDR2 is SQIVND (reference sequence). This CDR3 spans 15 amino acids. CDR3: CASSKRDSLTGELFF. The CDR3 DNA follows: TGTGCCAGTAGTAAAAGGGACTCGCTCACCGGGGAGCTGTTTTTT.

V gene TRBV10-3 combines with J gene TRBJ1-2, with 7 bases fitting TRBD1. The J segment lost 6 bases and the V segment lost 6 bases, leaving 7 bases of the junction unmatched. CDR3 length equals 13 residues. CDR1 and CDR2 from the germline V gene are ENHRY and SYGVKD. The CDR3 loop is CAIRTTGADGYTF. CDR3 coding DNA: TGTGCCATCAGGACCACAGGGGCTGATGGCTACACCTTC.

This clonotype appeared many times. The chain is built from TRBV28 and TRBJ2-5, with 9 bases fitting TRBD2. Germline V gives CDR1 MDHEN, CDR2 SYDVKM. The CDR3 extends over 15 amino acids. The J segment lost 5 bases and the V segment lost 3 bases, leaving 7 bases of the junction unmatched. CDR3 DNA sequence: TGTGCCAGCAGTTTCCGGGGACTAGCTGGGGAGACCCAGTACTTC. Translating it yields CASSFRGLAGETQYF.

In its sample, this clonotype was seen a few times. The rearrangement joins TRBV20-1 to TRBJ1-6; tentatively, D is TRBD1 (5 bases). This CDR3 has 14 amino acids. CDR1 and CDR2 (germline): DFQATT, SNEGSKA (reference sequence). V lost 0 bases to trimming and J lost 10 bases, with 13 bases between them. CDR3 protein: CSARDWRGPSPLHF. CDR3 nucleotide sequence: TGCAGTGCTAGAGATTGGAGGGGTCCCTCACCCCTCCACTTT.

The genes are TRBV7-9 and TRBJ1-5; D uncertain. V was trimmed by 1 base and J by 7 bases, leaving 11 bases between them. This CDR3 spans 14 amino acids. The germline V gene has CDR1 SEHNR and CDR2 FQNEAQ (reference sequence). The CDR3: CASSLVGLGQPQHF. The CDR3, as DNA: TGTGCCAGCAGCTTAGTAGGGTTAGGGCAGCCCCAGCATTTT.

The V gene is TRBV20-1, the J gene TRBJ2-7; D uncertain. Germline V lookup: CDR1 DFQATT, CDR2 SNEGSKA (reference sequence). V lost 4 bases to trimming and J lost 7 bases, with 20 bases between them. The length of the CDR3 is 14 residues. CDR3 sequence reads: CSATDGQTFWEQYF. The CDR3 coding sequence is TGCAGTGCTACAGATGGCCAGACCTTCTGGGAGCAGTACTTC.

This clonotype was detected many times. The V and J genes are TRBV20-1 and TRBJ2-1; possible D gene TRBD2, 6 bases. CDR1 and CDR2 (germline): DFQATT, SNEGSKA (reference sequence). This CDR3 has 16 amino acids. Trimming took 3 bases from V and 4 from J, leaving 19 bases between them. CDR3 sequence (DNA): TGCAGTGCTAGCAGAGGTGGGGACTTCCTTTACAATGAGCAGTTCTTC. Protein: CSASRGGDFLYNEQFF.

The table lists this clonotype with many counts. J is TRBJ2-1 and V is TRBV28, with 10 bases that match TRBD2. Per germline, CDR1 MDHEN and CDR2 SYDVKM. J lost 6 bases, V lost 5 bases, and 4 bases had no gene match. CDR3 length: 14 amino acids. The CDR3 DNA follows: TGTGCCAGCAGTCGCCTAGCGGGAGCCAATGAGCAGTTCTTC. This translates into CASSRLAGANEQFF.

The chain recombines TRBV5-8 with TRBJ2-5, with TRBD1 matching over 10 bases. Trimming removed 4 bases from V and 4 bases from J; junction bases left unmatched: 10. Germline CDR1 and CDR2: SGHTS and YDEGEE. The CDR3 sequence is 16 residues long. The CDR3 protein is CASSDRDRGARETQYF. CDR3 bases: TGTGCCAGCAGCGACCGGGACAGGGGCGCAAGAGAGACCCAGTACTTC.

This clonotype was seen at least ten times. This chain links TRBV28 with TRBJ2-7; tentatively, D is TRBD2 (6 bases). V was cut by 5 bases and J by 3 bases, with 20 bases left in between. This CDR3 contains 16 residues. From germline, CDR1 is MDHEN and CDR2 SYDVKM. The CDR3 DNA sequence: TGTGCCAGCAGTCCCTCCCGGGGCCGGGACTTCTACGAGCAGTACTTC. Its protein product is CASSPSRGRDFYEQYF. Supplemented by reference TRBV28 and TRBJ2-7, the full variable domain reads DVKVTQSSRYLVKRTGEKVFLECVQDMDHENMFWYRQDPGLGLRLIYFSYDVKMKEKGDIPEGYSVSREKKERFSLILESASTNQTSMYLCASSPSRGRDFYEQYFGPGTRLTVT.

Note on this clonotype: It may be a read error: a sequence one base away is much more abundant. CDR3 amino acids: CASSYSGDSYEQHF. The CDR3 DNA reads as TGTGCCAGCAGTTACTCGGGCGACTCCTACGAGCAGCACTTC. The chain recombines TRBV6-2 or TRBV6-3 with TRBJ2-7; D gene uncertain. Germline V gene data show CDR1 as MNHEY and CDR2 as SVGEGT. The CDR3 is 14 amino acids.

This clonotype was picked up many times. V gene TRBV7-8 combines with J gene TRBJ2-3; 13 bases align to TRBD2. The CDR3 consists of 17 residues. V lost 5 bases to trimming and J lost 0 bases; unmatched junction nucleotides: 5. Per germline, CDR1 SGHVS and CDR2 FQNEAQ. The chain's CDR3 is CASSGTSGTPSTDTQYF. In nucleotides, the CDR3 is TGTGCCAGCAGCGGGACTAGCGGGACGCCTAGCACAGATACGCAGTATTTT.

As regards this clonotype: In this CDR3 the conserved last residue, phenylalanine or tryptophan, is missing, so a read error is likely. The gene calls are TRBV28 and TRBJ2-7; D unresolved. Germline-derived CDR1 and CDR2 are MDHEN and SYDVKM. Between the trimmed V and J ends, which lost 3 bases and 5 bases, there was a span of 8 bases. The length of the CDR3 is 12 residues. The DNA of the CDR3 is TGTGCCAGCAGTTTGGAAGATCACGAGCAGTACCTC. Its translation is CASSLEDHEQYL.

This clonotype was observed a handful of times. This chain links TRBV20-1 with TRBJ1-4; the match to TRBD1 covers 11 bases. Germline-derived CDR1 and CDR2 are DFQATT and SNEGSKA (reference sequence). CDR3 length equals 15 residues. The trim removed 4 bases at V and 4 bases at J, leaving 5 bases unmatched. CDR3 coding DNA: TGCAGTGCTACCGGACAGGGGGCGGGTAATGAAAAACTGTTTTTT. As protein: CSATGQGAGNEKLFF.

Many counts were recorded for this clonotype. The gene calls are TRBV27 and TRBJ2-1; D is unresolved. The germline gives CDR1 MNHEY, CDR2 SMNVEV (reference sequence). The V end was cut by 4 bases, the J end by 4 bases, with 8 bases between. The CDR3 spans 13 residues. The CDR3: CASSYTAYNEQFF. The CDR3 DNA reads TGTGCCAGCAGTTACACAGCTTACAATGAGCAGTTCTTC.

The chain has TRBV5-1 and TRBJ2-3; D unresolved. From germline, CDR1 is SGHRS and CDR2 YFSETQ. The CDR3 has 17 amino acids. V dropped 2 bases and J dropped 0 bases, with 16 bases sitting between them. The CDR3 sequence: CASSLRASFTSTDTQYF. The CDR3 DNA reads TGCGCCAGCAGCTTAAGGGCAAGTTTTACTAGCACAGATACGCAGTATTTT. Full variable domain (missing parts from reference TRBV5-1 and TRBJ2-3): KAGVTQTPRYLIKTRGQQVTLSCSPISGHRSVSWYQQTPGQGLQFLFEYFSETQRNKGNFPGRFSGRQFSNSRSEMNVSTLELGDSALYLCASSLRASFTSTDTQYFGPGTRLTVL.

This clonotype has only a few counts. A much bigger clone sits one base away, suggesting this may be a read error. This chain joins TRBV20-1 and TRBJ1-2; D perhaps matches TRBD1 (5 bases). Germline values: CDR1 DFQATT, CDR2 SNEGSKA (reference sequence). CDR3 size: 15 residues. The CDR3 region has the DNA TGCAGTGCTAGAGATGGGGCCGTCCGGTCTGATGGCTTCACCTTC. Its protein is CSARDGAVRSDGFTF.

This clonotype was seen a few times. The junction departs from germline at one end; a sequencing error may be responsible. V gene TRBV7-2 combines with J gene TRBJ2-5; D may be TRBD2 (6 bases). The germline gives CDR1 SGHTA, CDR2 FQGNSA. The CDR3 runs to 13 residues. CDR3 nucleotides: TGTGCCAGCAACTTAGGAGGGACGGAGACCCAGTACTTC. Its protein is CASNLGGTETQYF. The full variable domain, in which reference TRBV7-2 and TRBJ2-5 provide the parts outside the CDR3, is GAGVSQSPSNKVTEKGKDVELRCDPISGHTALYWYRQSLGQGLEFLIYFQGNSAPDKSGLPSDRFSAERTGGSVSTLTIQRTQQEDSAVYLCASNLGGTETQYFGPGTRLLVL.

This clonotype was seen a few times. The chain couples TRBV9 to TRBJ2-7; TRBD1 might be the D (6 bases). Looked up from germline, CDR1 is SGDLS and CDR2 is YYNGEE. The CDR3 contains 15 residues. The V end was cut by 0 bases, the J end by 6 bases, with 16 bases between. The CDR3 sequence: CASSVEGEGPFEQYF. The CDR3 DNA reads TGTGCCAGCAGCGTAGAGGGGGAAGGACCTTTCGAGCAGTACTTC.

This clonotype was detected only a few times. Here the CDR3 reads CASSPLMDRGRITDTQYF. DNA of the CDR3: TGTGCCAGCTCACCCTTAATGGACAGGGGCCGAATAACAGATACGCAGTATTTT. The rearrangement joins TRBV18 to TRBJ2-3, with TRBD1 identical over 9 bases. This CDR3 has 18 amino acids. Germline V CDR1 and CDR2: KGHSH, LQKENI. After removal of 3 bases from V and 3 bases from J, the junction contained 13 bases not matched to a gene.

This clonotype was detected many times. CDR3 sequence reads: CASSDRGLRPNEKLFF. CDR3 bases: TGTGCCAGCAGTGACAGGGGGCTCCGACCTAATGAAAAACTGTTTTTT. The gene calls are TRBV2 and TRBJ1-4, with 8 positions matching TRBD1. Germline V gene lookup returns CDR1 SNHLY and CDR2 FYNNEI. The CDR3 is made up of 16 amino acids. J gave up 3 bases and V 3 bases, and 6 bases lay outside the gene matches.

This clonotype was observed many times. The V call is TRBV7-9, the J call TRBJ2-1; TRBD2 agrees at 8 bases. This CDR3 comprises 16 residues. Germline loops: CDR1 SEHNR, CDR2 FQNEAQ (reference sequence). Losses at the gene ends were 0 bases for V and 3 bases for J; bases not matched to a gene: 4. CDR3 nucleotide sequence: TGTGCCAGCAGCTTAGCGCTGGGACTAGGCTACAATGAGCAGTTCTTC. Residues: CASSLALGLGYNEQFF.

The chain recombines TRBV27 with TRBJ2-1, with 15 bases aligning to TRBD2. V dropped 6 bases and J dropped 9; count of bases not matched to a gene: 6. Germline CDR1 and CDR2: MNHEY and SMNVEV (reference sequence). The CDR3 has 15 residues. DNA of the CDR3: TGTGCCAGCAGCACAGGACTAGCGGGGGGGGGTGAGCAGTTCTTC. Residues: CASSTGLAGGGEQFF.

This chain connects TRBV6-1 to TRBJ1-5; the match to TRBD1 covers 7 bases. This CDR3 has 12 residues. J gave up 6 bases and V 9 bases, and 5 bases lay outside the gene matches. The V gene's germline CDR1 is MNHNS and CDR2 SASEGT. CDR3 residues: CASTTGTQPQHF. The CDR3 DNA reads TGTGCCAGTACGACAGGGACTCAGCCCCAGCATTTT.